The rows below give T cell receptor beta chains drawn from one sample of a study of cytomegalovirus exposure and HLA in healthy donors. Profiling relied on immunoSEQ multiplex PCR, and the TCRdb table lists in-frame clones only, not all of them. The table lists 100,000 to 150,000 clones, 75% to 90% of them singletons. Input material: PBMCs. These receptors were obtained from a man younger than 45 in good health and CMV-seronegative. Both conserved end residues are part of each CDR3. D genes are given only for firm matches. Clone size is given for some rows only: seen once, a few or many times, or a class if the clone is expanded.

clone size,D gene,V gene,J gene,CDR3 protein,CDR3 DNA
NA,NA,TRBV27,TRBJ2-7,CASASSYEQYF,TGTGCCAGCGCCAGCTCCTACGAGCAGTACTTC
NA,TRBD1,TRBV27,TRBJ2-1,CASSFGTGGYNEQFF,TGTGCCAGCAGTTTCGGGACAGGGGGCTACAATGAGCAGTTCTTC
NA,TRBD2,TRBV29-1,TRBJ2-1,CSVQPSGNEQFF,TGCAGCGTTCAGCCTAGCGGGAATGAGCAGTTCTTC
NA,NA,TRBV11-3,TRBJ2-1,CASSLISGSGNEQFF,TGTGCCAGCAGCTTAATAAGTGGGAGCGGGAATGAGCAGTTCTTC
few,NA,TRBV19,TRBJ2-1,CASSIVPGGSYNEQFF,TGTGCCAGTAGTATCGTTCCCGGGGGATCCTACAATGAGCAGTTCTTC
NA,TRBD2,TRBV2,TRBJ2-1,CAKQGVAGAGNEQFF,TGTGCCAAGCAGGGGGTAGCGGGAGCGGGCAATGAGCAGTTCTTC
NA,NA,TRBV27,TRBJ1-5,CASSPRGSNQPQHF,TGTGCCAGCAGCCCAAGGGGTTCCAATCAGCCCCAGCATTTT
NA,NA,TRBV5-6,TRBJ2-7,CASSLRGSTYEQYF,TGTGCCAGCAGCCTAAGGGGGTCTACCTACGAGCAGTACTTC
once,NA,TRBV29-1,TRBJ1-2,CSVASGTYYGYTF,TGCAGCGTTGCGTCCGGGACTTACTATGGCTACACCTTC
NA,NA,TRBV5-1,TRBJ1-1,CASSLAGGASTEAFF,TGCGCCAGCAGCTTGGCCGGAGGGGCATCGACTGAAGCTTTCTTT
NA,TRBD1,TRBV29-1,TRBJ1-1,CSVVLFKSGGGRGTEAFF,TGCAGCGTTGTGCTCTTCAAATCAGGGGGCGGTCGAGGCACTGAAGCTTTCTTT
NA,NA,TRBV4-3,TRBJ2-3,CASSQEGSSVPSTDTQYF,TGCGCCAGCAGCCAAGAAGGCTCTAGCGTCCCTAGCACAGATACGCAGTATTTT
NA,NA,TRBV2,TRBJ2-3,CASSYTDTQYF,TGTGCCAGCAGTTACACAGATACGCAGTATTTT
NA,TRBD2,TRBV7-3,TRBJ2-7,CASSLEGGFGEQYF,TGTGCCAGCAGCTTAGAGGGAGGGTTCGGCGAGCAGTACTTC
NA,NA,TRBV9,TRBJ2-3,CASSVGSDHWTDTQYF,TGTGCCAGCAGCGTAGGTTCTGATCACTGGACAGATACGCAGTATTTT
NA,NA,TRBV19,TRBJ2-6,CASSIVAGRGSGANVLTF,TGTGCCAGTAGTATAGTGGCAGGGCGCGGCTCTGGGGCCAACGTCCTGACTTTC
few,NA,TRBV2,TRBJ1-1,CASRGPVGRINTEAFF,TGTGCCAGCAGGGGGCCCGTGGGAAGGATCAACACTGAAGCTTTCTTT
NA,TRBD1,TRBV5-5,TRBJ2-1,CASSHRGQGNNEQFF,TGTGCCAGCAGCCATAGGGGACAGGGGAACAATGAGCAGTTCTTC
NA,NA,TRBV27,TRBJ1-3,CASSYSSGNTIYF,TGTGCCAGCAGTTACAGCTCTGGAAACACCATATATTTT
few,NA,TRBV29-1,TRBJ2-5,CSLCWAPEGETQYF,TGCAGCTTATGTTGGGCCCCCGAAGGAGAGACCCAGTACTTC
NA,NA,TRBV19,TRBJ1-2,CASSMPGLIYGYTF,TGTGCCAGTAGTATGCCAGGACTTATATATGGCTACACCTTC
NA,NA,TRBV10-1,TRBJ2-1,CASPLKRHPLDEQFF,TGCGCCAGCCCCCTCAAGCGGCACCCCCTCGATGAGCAGTTCTTC